This TCR beta chain was documented in a study of T cells in Graves' hyperthyroidism and ophthalmopathy. TCR beta CDR3 sequences were amplified from RNA transcripts. First-round RT-PCR with HTBI primers amplified the TCR CDR3 region. TCRdb reprocessed the multiplex PCR reads via MiXCR and lists one record per CDR3 protein. The sample includes 350,000 to 400,000 distinct CDR3 sequences, about a fifth of them seen just once. General study points: In the blood, most expanded thyroid clonotypes above 0.001 appeared as well.

This CDR3 has 14 residues. Trimming stripped 1 base from V and 3 bases from J, with 9 bases between. CDR1 is LNHNV, CDR2 YYDKDF, per germline (reference sequence). This clonotype was counted at least ten times. The antigen remains unidentified. The chain couples TRBV15 to TRBJ2-5; D tentatively reads TRBD1 or TRBD2 (5 bases each). The sample taken for sequencing was blood. This sequence was found in a woman aged 18-29 years with Graves' hyperthyroidism. Here the CDR3 reads CATSRGDEEETQYF. The CDR3 nucleotides are TGTGCCACCAGCAGAGGGGACGAGGAAGAGACCCAGTACTTC. Filled out from reference TRBV15 and TRBJ2-5, the complete variable domain reads DAMVIQNPRYQVTQFGKPVTLSCSQTLNHNVMYWYQQKSSQAPKLLFHYYDKDFNNEADTPDNFQSRRPNTSFCFLDIRSPGLGDTAMYLCATSRGDEEETQYFGPGTRLLVL.